This passage covers 8 T cell receptor beta chains from one sample sequenced in a study of MAIT cells during Salmonella Paratyphi A infection. Study conclusions and caveats: MAIT cell TRBV usage was oligoclonal, favouring TRBV20 and TRBV6, and apparently unchanged by infection.

TCRdb called the 5' RACE reads again in MiXCR, with one record for every CDR3 protein. The table lists about 1,000 distinct CDR3 sequences, about 55% of them singletons. Regarding time point: mid-infection, around enteric fever diagnosis. Valpha7.2+ CD161+ T cells were sorted by flow cytometry as MAIT cells. These receptors' antigens are unknown. The sequenced sample was MAIT cells from blood, obtained at the middle sampling point of the challenge study. The receptors here all came from a person aged 18 to 75 who was deliberately infected with Salmonella Paratyphi A in a paratyphoid fever challenge study.

By sample fraction, this clonotype is large (0.1 to 1%). The DNA for the CDR3 is TGTGCCAGCACCCGCAGTGGGAGCACAGATACGCAGTATTTT. Translation: CASTRSGSTDTQYF. J is TRBJ2-3 and V is TRBV6-2 or TRBV6-3; D gene uncertain. Trimming took 7 bases from V and 0 from J, leaving 11 bases between them. The CDR3 contains 14 residues. The V gene's germline CDR1 is MNHEY and CDR2 SVGEGT.

Turning to this clonotype: The DNA is left out, because the CDR3 cannot be placed on it with certainty; the CDR3 is given as TCRdb lists it. This rearrangement joins TRBV6-1 to TRBJ2-2; TRBD2, the D gene given by the table, was not confirmed from the DNA. Germline V gene sequence: CDR1 MNHNS, CDR2 SASEGT. The CDR3 spans 16 residues, counting both ends. CDR3 amino acids: CASSDLAGGHRGAVFF.

In the case of this clonotype: Here the CDR3 omits its conserved ending phenylalanine or tryptophan, so a read error is the likely source. It is unclear where the CDR3 begins or ends on the DNA, so no DNA is shown, and the CDR3 is as TCRdb lists it. The chain joins TRBV6-2 or TRBV6-3 to TRBJ1-5; the table's D call TRBD1 went unverified against the DNA. CDR1 and CDR2 (germline): MNHEY, SVGEGT. Including both end residues, the CDR3 is 14 amino acids long. The CDR3 region is CASSWDSENQPQQG.

This clonotype was seen once. V and J are TRBV4-3 and TRBJ2-5, with 9 bases lining up with TRBD2. J lost 5 bases, V lost 0 bases, and 7 bases had no gene match. Germline loops: CDR1 LGHNA, CDR2 YSLEER. This CDR3 is built from 16 residues. DNA of the CDR3: TGCGCCAGCAGCCAAGATGTAGCGGGAGACGTGGAGACCCAGTACTTC. Its translation: CASSQDVAGDVETQYF.

The rearrangement joins TRBV25-1 to TRBJ1-1; a weak D match, TRBD1 (6 bases). The V gene lost 5 bases and the J gene lost 0 bases, with 10 bases spanning the gap. Per germline, CDR1 MGHDK and CDR2 SYGVNS. The CDR3 is 14 amino acids. The CDR3 protein is CASSQQGMNTEAFF. For the CDR3, the DNA is TGTGCCAGCAGTCAACAGGGAATGAACACTGAAGCTTTCTTT.

In regard to this clonotype: The conserved phenylalanine or tryptophan is not found at the CDR3 terminus, so this likely reflects a read error. This chain uses TRBV4-3 with TRBJ1-6, with D tentatively TRBD1 (6 bases). V was trimmed by 0 bases and J by 9 bases, leaving 18 bases between them. Germline CDR1 and CDR2: LGHNA and YSLEER. The CDR3 extends over 17 amino acids. The DNA of the CDR3 is TGCGCCAGCAGCCAAGATCCGCCAGCAGGGGTAGTTTCACCCCTCCACGGG. It yields the protein CASSQDPPAGVVSPLHG.

The V and J genes are TRBV25-1 and TRBJ1-6; TRBD1 aligns across 8 bases. J gave up 10 bases and V 6 bases, and 5 bases lay outside the gene matches. The length of the CDR3 is 13 residues. Germline V gene sequence: CDR1 MGHDK, CDR2 SYGVNS. The CDR3, as DNA: TGTGCCAGCAGGACAGGGGAAGAGTCACCCCTCCACTTT. Residues: CASRTGEESPLHF.

This clonotype rates as medium-sized. The V gene is TRBV7-2, the J gene TRBJ2-3; TRBD2 is a possible D gene (7 bases). The V and J ends lost 4 bases and 6 bases respectively, with 23 bases between them. The germline V gene has CDR1 SGHTA and CDR2 FQGNSA. The CDR3 has 17 residues. The CDR3 sequence: CASSSSLGGEGRDTQYF. For the CDR3, the DNA is TGTGCCAGCAGCTCCTCCTTAGGGGGGGAGGGCCGGGATACGCAGTATTTT.